Here is one T cell receptor (beta chain) with its context. These data belong to a study of blood T cell repertoires in COVID-19. About the study: The origin of the acute and convalescent COVID-19 samples was the United States, Italy and Spain.

Authors' analysis steps: Amplification of reference gene primers provided the estimated nucleated cell counts. The repertoire was sequenced with immunoSEQ multiplex PCR; TCRdb's copy has only in-frame clones and lacks some. D and trimming were read from the DNA, whereas the V and J calls and clone size are those reported in that table. This sample carries around 120,000 clones, less than 85% of them seen once, and the ten largest clones take approximately 22%. V was trimmed by 4 bases and J by 1 base, leaving 11 bases between them. The CDR3 is made up of 14 amino acids. In germline, CDR1 is SGHRS, CDR2 YFSETQ.

V and J are TRBV5-1 and TRBJ1-1; D is perhaps TRBD1 (5 bases). The clonotype was recovered from a man between 65 and 85 years old with active or convalescent COVID-19. Sequenced material: peripheral blood. The CDR3 loop is CASSGQTGNTEAFF. CDR3 sequence (DNA): TGCGCCAGCAGCGGACAAACAGGGAACACTGAAGCTTTCTTT. The full variable domain, its missing parts supplied by reference TRBV5-1 and TRBJ1-1, is KAGVTQTPRYLIKTRGQQVTLSCSPISGHRSVSWYQQTPGQGLQFLFEYFSETQRNKGNFPGRFSGRQFSNSRSEMNVSTLELGDSALYLCASSGQTGNTEAFFGQGTRLTVV.